Following are 14 T cell receptor beta chains from one sample sequenced in a study of blood T cells in healthy people across ages. Combining a sample-barcoded 5' primer with a J-beta primer mix, a second PCR ran for roughly 6 to 11 cycles. One entry per CDR3 protein, called by TCRdb with MiXCR from the 5' RACE reads. The data show around 1.5 million distinct CDR3 sequences, 30% to 40% seen once. The sequencing sample was made of blood. Every receptor here comes from a woman aged 25 to 45 in good health.

This clonotype appeared a few times. The rearrangement links TRBV5-6 to TRBJ2-5, with unresolved D. Between the trimmed V and J ends, which lost 0 bases and 0 bases, there was a span of 15 bases. The CDR3 length is 17 residues. CDR1 and CDR2 from the germline V gene are SGHDT and YYEEEE. Written as DNA, the CDR3 is TGTGCCAGCAGCTTGGCCGGGTGGGTGGTGTACCAAGAGACCCAGTACTTC. This sequence encodes CASSLAGWVVYQETQYF. Full variable domain (remainder filled in from reference TRBV5-6 and TRBJ2-5): DAGVTQSPTHLIKTRGQQVTLRCSPKSGHDTVSWYQQALGQGPQFIFQYYEEEERQRGNFPDRFSGHQFPNYSSELNVNALLLGDSALYLCASSLAGWVVYQETQYFGPGTRLLVL.

The chain couples TRBV12-3 or TRBV12-4 to TRBJ1-2, with unresolved D. V dropped 4 bases and J dropped 6 bases, with 12 bases sitting between them. The CDR3 loop spans 13 amino acids. CDR3 nucleotide sequence: TGTGCCAGCAGTTCTCAGCCCAGCCATGGCTACACCTTC. Protein sequence: CASSSQPSHGYTF.

This clonotype was recorded at least ten times. The gene calls are TRBV9 and TRBJ2-1; possible D gene TRBD2, 6 bases. The length of the CDR3 is 14 residues. V dropped 1 base and J dropped 9 bases, with 14 bases sitting between them. Germline assignment: CDR1 SGDLS and CDR2 YYNGEE. This chain's CDR3 is CASSVPSGGGEQFF. CDR3 DNA: TGTGCCAGCAGCGTACCATCCGGGGGAGGTGAGCAGTTCTTC.

This clonotype turned up a few times. This chain connects TRBV6-1 to TRBJ2-3; TRBD1 is a possible D gene (6 bases). CDR3 size: 15 residues. V dropped 7 bases and J dropped 0 bases, with 14 bases sitting between them. Germline CDR1 reads MNHNS; CDR2 reads SASEGT. CDR3 loop: CASILEGGSTDTQYF. CDR3 DNA: TGTGCCAGCATCCTAGAAGGGGGTAGCACAGATACGCAGTATTTT.

This clonotype was observed a handful of times. The V and J genes are TRBV9 and TRBJ2-3; 9 bases are a match to TRBD2. J lost 11 bases, V lost 4 bases, and 11 bases had no gene match. CDR1 is SGDLS and CDR2 is YYNGEE in the germline V gene. The CDR3 consists of 14 residues. The DNA for the CDR3 is TGTGCCAGCAGCCAAAAGGATTATAGCGGGGGGCAGTATTTT. The encoded protein is CASSQKDYSGGQYF.

This clonotype has more than one count but fewer than ten. V is TRBV5-5 and J is TRBJ2-5; a possible D gene is TRBD2 (7 bases). Germline lookup yields CDR1 SGHKS and CDR2 YYEKEE (reference sequence). Trimming took 4 bases from V and 4 from J, leaving 20 bases between them. The CDR3 is made up of 16 amino acids. The CDR3 is CASSRRGAGVGETQYF. The CDR3 DNA reads TGTGCCAGCAGCAGACGGGGGGCGGGGGTAGGAGAGACCCAGTACTTC.

This clonotype was detected only a few times. In DNA, the CDR3 is TGCAGTGCCCAGCCGGGACTAGCGGGAGCCTACAATGAGCAGTTCTTC. It translates to CSAQPGLAGAYNEQFF. The chain carries TRBV20-1 and TRBJ2-1, with 14 bases that match TRBD2. This CDR3 comprises 16 residues. Germline values: CDR1 DFQATT, CDR2 SNEGSKA (reference sequence). V dropped 6 bases and J dropped 2; count of bases not matched to a gene: 6.

The V call is TRBV4-1, the J call TRBJ1-1, with D perhaps TRBD1 (5 bases). CDR1 is MGHRA and CDR2 is YSYEKL in the germline V gene. The CDR3 covers 15 residues. Trimming took 5 bases from V and 6 from J, leaving 19 bases between them. CDR3 amino acids: CASSFTPGADSEAFF. DNA for the CDR3: TGCGCCAGCAGCTTCACTCCCGGGGCAGACTCTGAAGCTTTCTTT.

This clonotype was observed many times. The chain has TRBV29-1 and TRBJ2-5; TRBD1 agrees at 9 bases. CDR1 and CDR2 from the germline V gene are SQVTM and ANQGSEA. After removal of 3 bases from V and 7 bases from J, the junction contained 12 bases not matched to a gene. CDR3 length equals 15 residues. Here the CDR3 reads CSVDRGTGKLGTQYF. CDR3 coding DNA: TGCAGCGTTGATCGGGGGACAGGGAAGTTGGGGACCCAGTACTTC.

This clonotype was detected only a few times. The chain carries TRBV30 and TRBJ2-1; D unclear. V was trimmed by 3 bases and J by 5 bases, leaving 14 bases between them. The CDR3 sequence is 14 residues long. The germline CDR1 and CDR2 sequences are GTSNPN and SVGIG (reference sequence). In nucleotides, the CDR3 is TGTGCCTGGAGGCCGAAGGGTCCACACAATGAGCAGTTCTTC. Amino acid sequence: CAWRPKGPHNEQFF.

This clonotype showed up just a few times. J is TRBJ2-7 and V is TRBV6-5; D unclear. V was cut by 2 bases and J by 3 bases, with 14 bases left in between. Germline values: CDR1 MNHEY, CDR2 SVGAGI. The CDR3 spans 15 residues. DNA for the CDR3: TGTGCCAGCAGTTACCGACCACCTACACGCTACGAGCAGTACTTC. Residues: CASSYRPPTRYEQYF.

In its sample, this clonotype was seen a few times. The chain couples TRBV6-5 to TRBJ1-4; D gene uncertain. The CDR3 contains 16 residues. The germline V gene encodes CDR1 MNHEY and CDR2 SVGAGI. V lost 5 bases to trimming and J lost 10 bases, with 23 bases between them. CDR3 sequence (DNA): TGTGCCAGCAGTCTGCCGGGCCCCAAGGGATCGGTAAAACTGTTTTTT. Translating gives CASSLPGPKGSVKLFF.

This chain joins TRBV12-3 or TRBV12-4 and TRBJ1-1, with D perhaps matching TRBD1 (6 bases). V gave up 2 bases and J gave up 4 bases, with 11 bases separating them. The CDR3 length is 14 residues. The CDR3, as DNA: TGTGCCAGCAGTTTAAAGGGGGGACCCACTGAAGCTTTCTTT. This translates into CASSLKGGPTEAFF.

V gene TRBV2 combines with J gene TRBJ2-1; D gene unclear. Trimming took 4 bases from V and 3 from J, leaving 7 bases between them. The germline V gene has CDR1 SNHLY and CDR2 FYNNEI. The CDR3 contains 13 residues. DNA of the CDR3: TGTGCCAGCAGTGGCCACGTCTACAATGAGCAGTTCTTC. It yields the protein CASSGHVYNEQFF.